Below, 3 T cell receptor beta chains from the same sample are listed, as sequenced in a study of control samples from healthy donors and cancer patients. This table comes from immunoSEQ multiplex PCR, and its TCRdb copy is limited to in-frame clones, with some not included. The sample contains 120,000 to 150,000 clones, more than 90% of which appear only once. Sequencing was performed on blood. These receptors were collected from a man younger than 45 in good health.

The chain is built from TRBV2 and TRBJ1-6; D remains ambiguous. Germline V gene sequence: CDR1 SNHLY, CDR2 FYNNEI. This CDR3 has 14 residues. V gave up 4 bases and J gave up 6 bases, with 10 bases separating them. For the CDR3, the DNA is TGTGCCAGCAGTGGAGGGAGGCGTAATTCACCCCTCCACTTT. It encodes CASSGGRRNSPLHF.

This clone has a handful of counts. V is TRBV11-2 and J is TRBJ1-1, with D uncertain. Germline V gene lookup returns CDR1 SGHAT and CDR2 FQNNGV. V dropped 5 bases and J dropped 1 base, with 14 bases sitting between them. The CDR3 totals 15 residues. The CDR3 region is CASSPTRTANTEAFF. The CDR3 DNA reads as TGTGCCAGCAGCCCAACCCGGACCGCGAACACTGAAGCTTTCTTT.

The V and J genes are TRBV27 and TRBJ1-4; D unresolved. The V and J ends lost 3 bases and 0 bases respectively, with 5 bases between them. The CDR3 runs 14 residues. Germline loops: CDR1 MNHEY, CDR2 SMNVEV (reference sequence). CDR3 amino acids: CASSFSTTNEKLFF. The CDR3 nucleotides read TGTGCCAGCAGTTTCAGCACAACTAATGAAAAACTGTTTTTT.